This TCR beta chain was captured by sequencing in a study of T cell repertoires in cytomegalovirus infection. Study overall: It was the public TCR beta signatures that indicated both CMV infection and matching HLA type.

Each CDR3 protein is one row after TCRdb ran MiXCR on the reads. The sample lists about 530,000 distinct CDR3 sequences; more than 25% were seen once. Note on this clonotype: Antigen: not known.

Study results and limitations: Ex vivo responses were dominated by HLA-C-restricted CMV-specific TCR beta clonotypes. Totalled public TCR beta family frequency picked out people who carried CMV plus the relevant HLA.

The receptor was isolated from a human donor in good health (CMV status not recorded). Some clones in this sample may be carry-over from other donors' samples. Sequencing input: PBMCs.

CDR3 protein: CASSAGGQETQYF. The CDR3, as DNA: TGCGCCAGCAGCGCGGGCGGTCAAGAGACCCAGTACTTC. The chain combines TRBV5-1 with TRBJ2-5; D is perhaps TRBD2 (5 bases). The V gene lost 4 bases and the J gene lost 2 bases, with 9 bases spanning the gap. The CDR3 length is 13 residues. Germline V gene data show CDR1 as SGHRS and CDR2 as YFSETQ.